A selection of T cell receptor beta chains follows, all from one sample in a study of blood T cell repertoires in COVID-19. This table comes from immunoSEQ multiplex PCR, and its TCRdb copy is limited to in-frame clones, with some not included. In the table there are 25,000 to 40,000 clones, around 90% of which are singletons. Sequencing was performed on peripheral blood. The receptor set was obtained from a human donor in a cohort sampled during active COVID-19. CDR3s leave out the opening cysteine and the closing phenylalanine or tryptophan. The order of the fields is J gene, V gene, CDR3 protein.

j_gene: TRBJ1-1; v_gene: TRBV5-1; CDR3aa: ASSPSGVTEAF
j_gene: TRBJ1-4; v_gene: TRBV29-1; CDR3aa: SGGSNEKLF
j_gene: TRBJ1-1; v_gene: TRBV6-5; CDR3aa: ASSTHRAPNTEAF
j_gene: TRBJ1-1; v_gene: TRBV5-1; CDR3aa: ASSTRDRGPEAF
j_gene: TRBJ1-1; v_gene: TRBV2; CDR3aa: ASSRPGTGLPDEAF
j_gene: TRBJ1-2; v_gene: TRBV18; CDR3aa: ASSPIRGQTGSGYT
j_gene: TRBJ1-2; v_gene: TRBV7-9; CDR3aa: ASSLVTTVTGYT
j_gene: TRBJ1-1; v_gene: TRBV7-2; CDR3aa: ASSLAGLDSEGAF
j_gene: TRBJ1-3; v_gene: TRBV5-1; CDR3aa: ASTRTAGSGNTIY
j_gene: TRBJ1-2; v_gene: TRBV5-5; CDR3aa: ASSLAFQGANYGYT
j_gene: TRBJ1-5; v_gene: TRBV27; CDR3aa: ASRMTGGNLAQH
j_gene: TRBJ2-3; v_gene: TRBV5-1; CDR3aa: ASSPTEAGGPDTQY
j_gene: TRBJ1-4; v_gene: TRBV6-5; CDR3aa: ASTRGSSNEKLF
j_gene: TRBJ1-4; v_gene: TRBV19; CDR3aa: ASLKTGSANEKLF
j_gene: TRBJ2-2; v_gene: TRBV24-1; CDR3aa: ATSVNRGADTGELF
j_gene: TRBJ2-1; v_gene: TRBV10-3; CDR3aa: AIQDVAGGRQF
j_gene: TRBJ1-1; v_gene: TRBV7-8; CDR3aa: ASRGQRNTEAF
j_gene: TRBJ1-3; v_gene: TRBV6-5; CDR3aa: ASSARVPGNTIY
j_gene: TRBJ1-1; v_gene: TRBV6-6; CDR3aa: ASSYAEDGTEAF
j_gene: TRBJ2-2; v_gene: TRBV6-5; CDR3aa: ASRVHQGDTGELF
j_gene: TRBJ1-1; v_gene: TRBV7-9; CDR3aa: ASSLGTGYTEAF
j_gene: TRBJ2-3; v_gene: TRBV24-1; CDR3aa: ATSDLAAGITDTQY
j_gene: TRBJ2-3; v_gene: TRBV11-3; CDR3aa: ASSLVGGESDTQY
j_gene: TRBJ2-3; v_gene: TRBV21-1; CDR3aa: ARVSGTGPPDTQY
j_gene: TRBJ1-2; v_gene: TRBV4-2; CDR3aa: ASSQVADSPSYT
j_gene: TRBJ1-4; v_gene: TRBV5-1; CDR3aa: ASSLDSSRVREKLF
j_gene: TRBJ1-2; v_gene: TRBV10-1; CDR3aa: AIRTGTGGPNYGYT
j_gene: TRBJ1-5; v_gene: TRBV2; CDR3aa: ASSVGRYNQPQH
j_gene: TRBJ2-5; v_gene: TRBV6-5; CDR3aa: ASGTGGETQY
j_gene: TRBJ2-2; v_gene: TRBV10-3; CDR3aa: AISGGTSNTGELF
j_gene: TRBJ1-1; v_gene: TRBV27; CDR3aa: ASSWDKAAGEAF
j_gene: TRBJ1-2; v_gene: TRBV4-1; CDR3aa: ASSQVFARDGYT
j_gene: TRBJ2-1; v_gene: TRBV27; CDR3aa: ASRYGQGVYNEQF
j_gene: TRBJ2-3; v_gene: TRBV11-2; CDR3aa: ASSPRDSGGLSTDTQY
j_gene: TRBJ1-1; v_gene: TRBV19; CDR3aa: ASSKGGTSEAF
j_gene: TRBJ1-1; v_gene: TRBV27; CDR3aa: ASSNPGAAEAF
j_gene: TRBJ2-5; v_gene: TRBV5-5; CDR3aa: ASSLGREETQY
j_gene: TRBJ1-2; v_gene: TRBV28; CDR3aa: ASSGGLGTANYGYT